The clone carrying this TCR beta chain is medium-sized by share. Its antigen is currently unknown. The sample belongs to a study of vaccination and CD4 T cells after COVID-19. For the study at large: Four females and six males made up the convalescents, with two Hispanic.

Treatment of the sample: approximately 10-day PBMC culture with coronavirus spike peptide pools or control peptides (ViraFEST assay). After expanding antigen-specific T cells with peptide pools, ViraFEST sequenced their TCRs. The Oncomine TCR Beta short-read assay generated sequence data from the DNA of cultured CD4+ T cells. Via MiXCR, TCRdb re-called the PCR reads, giving one row per CDR3 protein. The table shows over 10,000 distinct CDR3 sequences, with 27% occurring only once. The CDR3 consists of 16 residues. V shed 0 bases and J shed 2 bases, with 15 bases lying between them. Germline CDR1 reads SGHRS; CDR2 reads YFSETQ.

This TCR came from a human donor who received a COVID-19 vaccine. The sequences come from CD4+ T cells from blood, cultured in vitro, collected before SARS-CoV-2 vaccination. V is TRBV5-1 and J is TRBJ2-7; possible D gene TRBD1, 5 bases. CDR3 loop: CASSLEGDNTAYEQYF. In DNA, the CDR3 is TGCGCCAGCAGCTTGGAAGGGGATAATACGGCCTACGAGCAGTACTTC.